This T cell receptor beta chain was recovered during a study of post-analysis software for immune sequencing data. Study in general: Secondary progressive, relapsing-remitting and progressive-relapsing multiple sclerosis were among the included disease courses. General study points: Patients had higher frequencies than controls of about 5 TRBV segments, including TRBV5-6, TRBV5-1 and TRBV20-1.

This clonotype was seen a few times. What it recognizes is unknown. This CDR3 is built from 13 residues. The germline V gene has CDR1 SGHRS and CDR2 YFSETQ. V lost 4 bases and J lost 10, with 17 bases in between. Libraries were made from TCR beta cDNA, and they carried unique molecular identifiers. Out of about 1 to 11 million T cells, 480,000 or so cDNA molecules were generated. TCRdb re-derived calls from the PCR reads in MiXCR, one entry per CDR3 protein. The repertoire holds fewer than 850,000 distinct CDR3 sequences, just under 30% seen once, with 0.5% to 0.6% in the top ten. The chain has TRBV5-1 and TRBJ1-2; possibly TRBD1 for D (5 bases). The specimen was blood. The receptor was derived from a girl aged 5 to 17 with multiple sclerosis. CDR3 protein: CASSRDGGFDYTF. CDR3 nucleotide sequence: TGCGCCAGCAGCCGGGACGGTGGCTTTGACTACACCTTC.